This T cell receptor (beta chain) came from a study of cytomegalovirus exposure and HLA in healthy donors (dated by TCRdb to the late 2010s). At the level of the whole study: A later analysis indicated that the 120 or so validation repertoires were generated on the platform also employed for the approximately 700 repertoires of the first cohort. In addition to the first cohort of 666 subjects, a separate validation cohort of 120 different subjects was used. The study was designed to test whether signatures of past pathogen exposure could be identified by cataloging public T cell receptors. High-throughput TCR immunosequencing, statistical association of individual TCRs with disease status, and machine learning were combined to predict cytomegalovirus infection status.

From the cysteine through the phenylalanine, the CDR3 covers 15 amino acids. The entry retains the CDR3 DNA only, 45 bases that are in frame from base 1. V gives up 3 bases and J gives up 3 bases, and the segment between their germline ends measures 14 bases. CDR1 LGHNA and CDR2 YNFKEQ were looked up in the germline V gene. Of note for this clone: Its antigen has not been determined. Per-base quality was not reported, and no clone a single base away is much larger than it.

Library preparation was by the immunoSEQ multiplex PCR assay. As for the authors' bioinformatics: A statistical classification framework was developed to diagnose cytomegalovirus status using the catalog of TCR beta chain sequences. In TCRdb, the immuneACCESS table is reduced to in-frame sequences with V and J assigned. These tables do not hold every clone; where another copy was compared, an unresolved V gene accounts for under half, and the others remain unexplained. The DNA was the basis for D and trimming; V, J and clone size are from that table. In all, the sample holds approximately 80,000 clones, and roughly 93% of those were seen once. 3.6% of the sample is held by the ten biggest clonotypes. Here is what the overall study found, with its caveats: In vitro tests confirmed that a few of the cytomegalovirus-associated TCR beta chains recognize cytomegalovirus antigens. A later analysis lacked HLA typing for the validation cohort, so it scored co-occurrence in that cohort across all 120 or so repertoires. Most TCR sequences were observed very rarely across donors, whereas some public TCRs were present in many individuals. In both the original and validation cohorts, the classifier was reported to diagnose cytomegalovirus status with high specificity and sensitivity. According to the authors, the approach could potentially be generalized to other disease states and immunological phenotypes. In a later analysis, TCRs clustered in the first cohort were found to also tend to co-occur in the 120 or so validation repertoires, with 85% to 95% of cluster scores above 0. In the study, approximately 160 TCR beta chains were listed as associated with cytomegalovirus.

The donors were included in the validation cohort of approximately 120 subjects, a group kept apart from the approximately 670-subject first cohort. This TCR was recovered from a woman younger than 45 in good health and CMV-seronegative. The sequenced sample consisted of PBMCs. The sequence is built from TRBV4-2 and TRBJ1-2; TRBD1 could be the D gene, as 6 bases match. The DNA sequence follows: TGTGCCAGCAGCCACAGGGGCTTGGGAGACTATGGCTACACCTTC. Its protein is CASSHRGLGDYGYTF.